This TCR beta chain was obtained from a study of blood T cell repertoires in COVID-19. This CDR3 is built from 13 residues. The ends were cut back, 3 bases at V and 5 bases at J, with 8 bases in the middle. In germline, CDR1 is MNHEY, CDR2 SVGAGI. Sequencing was performed with immunoSEQ multiplex PCR; in TCRdb, only in-frame clones are kept and a portion is missing. The sample includes 300,000 to 400,000 clones, approximately 86% of them seen just once. This clone occurred once. This sequence was found in a woman aged 60-75 years with COVID-19, enrolled during active disease. V gene TRBV6-5 combines with J gene TRBJ1-5; D is undetermined. Source material: peripheral blood. The CDR3 DNA reads TGTGCCAGCAGTTATTACCGGGATCAGCCCCAGCATTTT. It codes for CASSYYRDQPQHF.